This T cell receptor (beta chain) was captured by sequencing in a study of regulatory T cells in long-lasting Graves disease. Whole-study results and caveats: Persistent disease showed a preference for TRBV28, TRBJ1-2 and TRBJ2-5. Clonotypes that were public and shared totalled around 2,700 in persistent patients versus over 800 in new patients.

This CDR3 is built from 11 residues. CDR1 is SGHRS and CDR2 is YFSETQ in the germline V gene. With 7 bases removed from V and 10 bases from J, the gap between germline ends came to 12 bases. In the case of this clonotype: What it binds is not known.

Through Arm-PCR of CDR3 regions and iRepertoire HTBI primers, TCR beta libraries were built. MiXCR, run by TCRdb on the multiplex PCR reads, gives a single entry per CDR3 protein. The sample lists about 440,000 distinct CDR3 sequences; roughly 15% were seen once. The time point denotes: newly diagnosed GD, antithyroid drugs for less than 3 months. Scientists built the TCR library using RNA that was extracted from PBMCs. Staff drew around 10 milliliters of peripheral blood into EDTA tubes. These sequences were also reported in another study, on T cells in Graves' hyperthyroidism and ophthalmopathy. According to that study: Most thyroid clonotypes expanded above 0.001 appeared in blood too.

The V gene is TRBV5-1, the J gene TRBJ2-1; D not resolved. Source: peripheral blood mononuclear cells (PBMCs), taken at new diagnosis, from a patient treated with antithyroid drugs. The sequence derives from a woman aged 18 to 35 with Graves disease. The CDR3, as DNA: TGCGCCAGCGGCTCCTTAGTCGAGCAGTTCTTC. Translated, it gives CASGSLVEQFF. Drawing the rest from reference TRBV5-1 and TRBJ2-1, the complete variable domain is KAGVTQTPRYLIKTRGQQVTLSCSPISGHRSVSWYQQTPGQGLQFLFEYFSETQRNKGNFPGRFSGRQFSNSRSEMNVSTLELGDSALYLCASGSLVEQFFGPGTRLTVL.